Each of the 30 T cell receptor beta chains below was sequenced from the same sample in a study of blood T cell repertoires in COVID-19. Clones were sequenced by immunoSEQ multiplex PCR, and TCRdb holds only the in-frame ones, with some missing. Of roughly 35,000 clones listed, about 85% were seen once; the top ten hold about 1.9%. Sequenced sample: peripheral blood. The receptors stem from a man in his fifties or sixties with active or convalescent COVID-19.

The rearrangement uses TRBV27 and TRBJ2-3; 8 bases map to TRBD2. The V gene end was trimmed by 5 bases and the J gene end by 0 bases; junction bases not matched to a gene: 13. The CDR3 contains 18 residues. The germline V gene encodes CDR1 MNHEY and CDR2 SMNVEV (reference sequence). The CDR3 DNA is TGTGCCAGCAGTCCCCGAGGGTATAGCGGGACTAGCACAGATACGCAGTATTTT. It encodes CASSPRGYSGTSTDTQYF.

CDR3 in DNA: TGTGCCAGCAGCTTAGCCCCCGGGACAGGACCCTATAATTCACCCCTCCACTTT. Translated, it gives CASSLAPGTGPYNSPLHF. The chain is built from TRBV7-2 and TRBJ1-6; 8 positions match TRBD1. Germline V gene sequence: CDR1 SGHTA, CDR2 FQGNSA. Trimming cost V 0 bases and J 2 bases; bases outside gene matches: 6. This CDR3 spans 18 amino acids.

The genes are TRBV5-1 and TRBJ2-7; TRBD2 matches at 10 bases. Germline V gene lookup returns CDR1 SGHRS and CDR2 YFSETQ. The CDR3 extends over 14 amino acids. V trimming: 4 bases; J trimming: 6 bases; junction bases outside the gene matches: 7. The CDR3 loop reads CASSSSSGSVEQYF. The CDR3 DNA sequence: TGCGCCAGCAGCAGCTCTAGCGGGAGTGTCGAGCAGTACTTC.

The rearrangement links TRBV10-1 to TRBJ1-3, with D unclear. The germline CDR1 and CDR2 sequences are WNHNN and SYGVQD (reference sequence). This CDR3 has 14 amino acids. Trimming cost V 3 bases and J 0 bases, with 6 bases left between them. The CDR3 reads CASSDPSSGNTIYF. As DNA, the CDR3 is TGCGCCAGCAGTGATCCCAGCTCTGGAAACACCATATATTTT.

The CDR3: CASSVEPRSYNEQFF. The CDR3 DNA is TGTGCCAGCAGCGTTGAGCCGCGGTCCTACAATGAGCAGTTCTTC. V usage is TRBV9 and J usage is TRBJ2-1, with D uncertain. CDR3 length equals 15 residues. Germline V gene lookup returns CDR1 SGDLS and CDR2 YYNGEE. The ends were cut back, 2 bases at V and 1 base at J, with 10 bases in the middle. The full variable domain, rest sourced from reference TRBV9 and TRBJ2-1, is DSGVTQTPKHLITATGQRVTLRCSPRSGDLSVYWYQQSLDQGLQFLIQYYNGEERAKGNILERFSAQQFPDLHSELNLSSLELGDSALYFCASSVEPRSYNEQFFGPGTRLTVL.

The genes are TRBV7-6 and TRBJ2-7; 9 positions match TRBD1. This CDR3 comprises 16 residues. Germline CDR1 and CDR2: SGHVS and FNYEAQ. V lost 5 bases and J lost 1; bases outside the gene matches: 9. In nucleotides, the CDR3 is TGTGCCAGCAGCCTCGGGACAGGGCTGGCATCCTACGAGCAGTACTTC. It specifies CASSLGTGLASYEQYF.

This clone is a singleton in its sample. The chain combines TRBV4-2 with TRBJ2-1; 7 bases map to TRBD2. The CDR3 loop spans 13 amino acids. Germline V CDR1 and CDR2: LGHNA, YNFKEQ. Germline trimming cut 2 bases from V and 7 bases from J; bases unmatched to any gene: 2. The CDR3 reads CASSQIGGNEQFF. Written as DNA, the CDR3 is TGTGCCAGCAGCCAAATCGGGGGGAATGAGCAGTTCTTC.

A remark on this clone: The junction shows a germline mismatch at one end, possibly a read error. This rearrangement joins TRBV7-7 to TRBJ2-5; TRBD2 matches 7 bases. Looked up from germline, CDR1 is SSHAT and CDR2 is FNYEAQ (reference sequence). The CDR3 is made up of 13 amino acids. The CDR3 here is CASSPRGGETQYF. DNA for the CDR3: TGTGCTAGCAGCCCCCGCGGGGGAGAGACCCAGTACTTC.

The chain joins TRBV27 to TRBJ2-7, with 7 nucleotides matching TRBD1. CDR1 MNHEY and CDR2 SMNVEV come from the germline V gene (reference sequence). The CDR3 sequence is 16 residues long. V was clipped by 5 bases and J by 0 bases; unmatched bases: 10. CDR3 sequence: CASSPDPRGSSYEQYF. DNA of the CDR3: TGTGCCAGCAGTCCGGATCCCAGGGGGAGCTCCTACGAGCAGTACTTC.

The chain combines TRBV27 with TRBJ2-7; 10 nucleotides align to TRBD1. The CDR3 extends over 15 amino acids. CDR1 and CDR2 from the germline V gene are MNHEY and SMNVEV (reference sequence). V dropped 2 bases and J dropped 3; count of bases not matched to a gene: 4. CDR3 sequence reads: CASSLKGQGFYEQYF. CDR3 nucleotide sequence: TGTGCCAGCAGTTTAAAGGGACAGGGGTTCTACGAGCAGTACTTC.

The chain combines TRBV28 with TRBJ1-1; D is ambiguous. The CDR3 contains 14 residues. Germline loops: CDR1 MDHEN, CDR2 SYDVKM. The ends were cut back, 7 bases at V and 1 base at J, with 13 bases in the middle. The CDR3 DNA follows: TGTGCCAGCACCACGGCGGAGACGAACACTGAAGCTTTCTTT. It is translated as CASTTAETNTEAFF.

CDR3 region: CASSCKRGTSAYTGELFF. CDR3 in DNA: TGTGCCAGCAGTTGCAAAAGGGGGACTAGCGCTTACACCGGGGAGCTGTTTTTT. This sequence joins TRBV28 and TRBJ2-2, with 10 bases that match TRBD2. Germline trimming cut 4 bases from V and 3 bases from J; bases unmatched to any gene: 11. From germline, CDR1 is MDHEN and CDR2 SYDVKM. The CDR3 is 18 amino acids. Based on the CDR3 plus reference TRBV28 and TRBJ2-2, the full variable domain is DVKVTQSSRYLVKRTGEKVFLECVQDMDHENMFWYRQDPGLGLRLIYFSYDVKMKEKGDIPEGYSVSREKKERFSLILESASTNQTSMYLCASSCKRGTSAYTGELFFGEGSRLTVL.

The chain uses TRBV27 and TRBJ2-7; perhaps TRBD1 as D (5 bases). V dropped 2 bases and J dropped 0 bases, with 14 bases sitting between them. This CDR3 is 16 amino acids long. Looked up from germline, CDR1 is MNHEY and CDR2 is SMNVEV (reference sequence). CDR3 region: CASSLHTGLSSYEQYF. CDR3 DNA sequence: TGTGCCAGCAGTTTACACACAGGTCTGAGCTCCTACGAGCAGTACTTC.

This chain joins TRBV29-1 and TRBJ1-5, with TRBD1 matching over 10 bases. V lost 4 bases to trimming and J lost 0 bases; unmatched junction nucleotides: 9. Germline values: CDR1 SQVTM, CDR2 ANQGSEA. CDR3 size: 17 residues. The CDR3 loop reads CSVGDRGPCYSNQPQHF. The CDR3 nucleotides are TGCAGCGTTGGGGACAGGGGCCCTTGCTATAGCAATCAGCCCCAGCATTTT.

V and J are TRBV5-6 and TRBJ2-1; D is perhaps TRBD1 (6 bases). The CDR3 runs 15 residues. The V end was cut by 3 bases, the J end by 4 bases, with 14 bases between. Germline loops: CDR1 SGHDT, CDR2 YYEEEE. CDR3: CASSSFSTGYNEQFF. The CDR3 DNA sequence: TGTGCCAGCAGCTCCTTTTCAACAGGGTACAATGAGCAGTTCTTC.

The chain combines TRBV7-9 with TRBJ2-7; no definite D call. Per germline, CDR1 SEHNR and CDR2 FQNEAQ (reference sequence). CDR3 size: 11 residues. Deletions cut 4 bases from V and 7 bases from J, with 8 bases between. Here the CDR3 reads CASSSAGEQYF. Written as DNA, the CDR3 is TGTGCCAGCAGCTCCGCCGGGGAGCAGTACTTC.

The V gene is TRBV10-3, the J gene TRBJ2-7; 7 nucleotides agree with TRBD1. Unmatched junction bases numbered 12, after V lost 4 bases and J lost 3 bases. Germline-derived CDR1 and CDR2 are ENHRY and SYGVKD. CDR3 length: 16 amino acids. The CDR3 coding sequence is TGTGCCATCAGTGGAGCTCATCAAGGGGGCGGCTACGAGCAGTACTTC. Protein: CAISGAHQGGGYEQYF.

The chain joins TRBV11-2 to TRBJ2-7, with 10 bases aligning to TRBD1. Germline V gene sequence: CDR1 SGHAT, CDR2 FQNNGV. The CDR3 has 16 amino acids. V was clipped by 2 bases and J by 6 bases; unmatched bases: 10. CDR3 bases: TGTGCCAGCAGCTTAAGCTTCGGGACAGGGGTCTCCGAGCAGTACTTC. The encoded protein is CASSLSFGTGVSEQYF.

The chain is built from TRBV19 and TRBJ1-6; 8 bases map to TRBD1. The J segment lost 5 bases and the V segment lost 7 bases, leaving 10 bases of the junction unmatched. This CDR3 spans 16 amino acids. From germline, CDR1 is LNHDA and CDR2 SQIVND (reference sequence). The CDR3 DNA reads TGTGCCAGTAAGAATTCACCGGGACAGGATAATTCACCCCTCCACTTT. It yields the protein CASKNSPGQDNSPLHF.

This chain uses TRBV28 with TRBJ2-3, with TRBD2 matching 10 bases. The CDR3 runs 14 residues. Per the germline V gene, CDR1 is MDHEN and CDR2 is SYDVKM. The J segment lost 4 bases and the V segment lost 5 bases, leaving 3 bases of the junction unmatched. Written as DNA, the CDR3 is TGTGCCAGCAGTCAGCTAGCGGGAGCAGATACGCAGTATTTT. This codes for CASSQLAGADTQYF.

This chain connects TRBV7-9 to TRBJ1-1; D is undetermined. V was shortened by 2 bases and J by 4 bases, with 14 bases between the two germline ends. Per germline, CDR1 SEHNR and CDR2 FQNEAQ (reference sequence). The CDR3 runs to 15 residues. The chain's CDR3 is CASSLPRQRGTEAFF. Here the CDR3 DNA reads TGTGCCAGCAGCTTACCTCGTCAACGGGGCACTGAAGCTTTCTTT.

The chain joins TRBV2 to TRBJ2-1; D might be TRBD2 (6 bases). The V gene lost 3 bases and the J gene lost 0 bases, with 15 bases spanning the gap. Germline loops: CDR1 SNHLY, CDR2 FYNNEI. The CDR3 is 17 amino acids. The CDR3 DNA sequence: TGTGCCAGCAGTGAGGGACTGGGACTGAGCTCCTACAATGAGCAGTTCTTC. Amino acids: CASSEGLGLSSYNEQFF.

This clone was detected once. The chain has TRBV10-3 and TRBJ2-6; 8 nucleotides line up with TRBD1. The CDR3 contains 20 residues. V lost 2 bases and J lost 0; bases outside the gene matches: 12. CDR1 is ENHRY and CDR2 is SYGVKD in the germline V gene. CDR3 sequence reads: CAISEIRSGTGYSGANVLTF. As DNA, the CDR3 is TGTGCCATCAGTGAGATCAGGTCGGGGACAGGATACTCTGGGGCCAACGTCCTGACTTTC.

The chain recombines TRBV4-3 with TRBJ2-7; maybe TRBD2 (6 bases). CDR3 size: 14 residues. Germline assignment: CDR1 LGHNA and CDR2 YSLEER. The ends were cut back, 4 bases at V and 0 bases at J, with 10 bases in the middle. In nucleotides, the CDR3 is TGCGCCAGCAGCCTCAGACTAGACTCCTACGAGCAGTACTTC. Translation gives CASSLRLDSYEQYF.

The chain is built from TRBV27 and TRBJ2-2; 12 nucleotides align to TRBD2. V was clipped by 3 bases and J by 5 bases; unmatched bases: 7. Germline V CDR1 and CDR2: MNHEY, SMNVEV (reference sequence). The CDR3 consists of 17 residues. This CDR3 reads CASSFQRTSGVTGELFF. The CDR3 DNA sequence: TGTGCCAGCAGTTTTCAGAGGACTAGCGGGGTAACCGGGGAGCTGTTTTTT.

V and J are TRBV5-1 and TRBJ2-2; 7 bases match TRBD1. The V and J ends lost 3 bases and 0 bases, in that order; junction bases with no gene match: 5. This CDR3 region has 16 residues. Germline V lookup: CDR1 SGHRS, CDR2 YFSETQ. CDR3 residues: CASSSLTGANTGELFF. The CDR3 region has the DNA TGCGCCAGCAGCTCCCTAACAGGGGCGAACACCGGGGAGCTGTTTTTT.

The chain is built from TRBV28 and TRBJ1-4; TRBD1 matches at 8 bases. CDR1 is MDHEN and CDR2 is SYDVKM in the germline V gene. The CDR3 is 15 amino acids. With V trimmed by 11 bases and J by 8 bases, 16 bases remained unmatched. The CDR3 spells CAATTGELGGEKLFF. The CDR3 DNA sequence: TGTGCCGCTACGACAGGGGAGTTGGGAGGCGAAAAACTGTTTTTT. Looking up the rest from reference TRBV28 and TRBJ1-4 gives the full variable domain: DVKVTQSSRYLVKRTGEKVFLECVQDMDHENMFWYRQDPGLGLRLIYFSYDVKMKEKGDIPEGYSVSREKKERFSLILESASTNQTSMYLCAATTGELGGEKLFFGSGTQLSVL.

The rearrangement uses TRBV13 and TRBJ2-1; no clear D. Trimming pared 1 base from V and 4 bases from J, leaving 8 bases between. Germline values: CDR1 PRHDT, CDR2 FYEKMQ (reference sequence). The CDR3 is made up of 14 amino acids. The DNA for the CDR3 is TGTGCCAGCAGCTTAGCTCCCGAGTACAATGAGCAGTTCTTC. It encodes CASSLAPEYNEQFF.

This clone was observed once. The chain couples TRBV7-9 to TRBJ2-5, with 10 bases aligning to TRBD2. The CDR3 runs 17 residues. CDR1 is SEHNR and CDR2 is FQNEAQ in the germline V gene (reference sequence). The J segment lost 5 bases and the V segment lost 0 bases, leaving 9 bases of the junction unmatched. The CDR3 here is CASSLAAASGSRETQYF. The CDR3 region has the DNA TGTGCCAGCAGCTTAGCGGCGGCTAGCGGGAGTCGTGAGACCCAGTACTTC. Based on the CDR3 plus reference TRBV7-9 and TRBJ2-5, the full variable domain is DTGVSQNPRHKITKRGQNVTFRCDPISEHNRLYWYRQTLGQGPEFLTYFQNEAQLEKSRLLSDRFSAERPKGSFSTLEIQRTEQGDSAMYLCASSLAAASGSRETQYFGPGTRLLVL.

V is TRBV21-1 and J is TRBJ2-5; no check of the table's D call, TRBD2, against the DNA was made. TRBV21-1 is annotated as a pseudogene. This CDR3 has 17 residues. The CDR3 nucleotides read TGTGCCAGCAGCAAATACGCCGGGACTAGCGGGAACGAGACCCAGTACTTC. Amino acids: CASSKYAGTSGNETQYF.